A selection of T cell receptor beta chains follows, all from one sample in a study of T cell responses to AZD1222 COVID-19 vaccine. The method was immunoSEQ multiplex PCR; TCRdb's version includes in-frame clones alone and lacks a portion of them. The sample lists around 99,000 clones, roughly 87% seen once, with 4.5% to 5.5% in the top ten. The input for sequencing was peripheral blood, taken on day 0 of AZD1222 vaccination. The receptors originated from an adult in good health. Both conserved end residues are part of each CDR3. A D gene is named only where the DNA matches it firmly. Clone size is shown for a subset of rows, as once, few, many or a class of expanded clone.

TRBD1 NA TRBJ1-6 TRBV6-2/TRBV6-3 CASSPRDRGNSPLHF TGTGCCAGCAGCCCCCGGGACAGGGGGAATTCACCCCTCCACTTT
NA NA TRBJ2-7 TRBV3-1/TRBV3-2 CASSQEWSGTTREQYF TGTGCCAGCAGCCAAGAGTGGAGTGGGACAACGCGGGAGCAGTACTTC
NA few TRBJ2-7 TRBV3-1/TRBV3-2 CASSQVPESYEQYF TGTGCCAGCAGCCAAGTCCCAGAATCCTACGAGCAGTACTTC
NA NA TRBJ1-2 TRBV28 CASSPPGTSTYGYTF TGTGCCAGCAGTCCCCCCGGGACAAGTACCTATGGCTACACCTTC
NA NA TRBJ2-7 TRBV20-1 CSASTRQVYEQYF TGCAGTGCTAGTACCAGGCAGGTCTACGAGCAGTACTTC
NA NA TRBJ2-5 TRBV20-1 CSAIVLETQYF TGCAGTGCTATTGTACTAGAGACCCAGTACTTC
TRBD2 NA TRBJ2-3 TRBV30 CAWSRLAGGPHYTDTQYF TGTGCCTGGAGTCGACTAGCGGGAGGTCCACATTACACAGATACGCAGTATTTT
NA NA TRBJ2-7 TRBV20-1 CSGQGTDEQYF TGCAGTGGGCAGGGCACCGACGAGCAGTACTTC
NA NA TRBJ1-5 TRBV21-1 CASSKAVEDRQPWRYQPQHF TGTGCCAGCAGCAAGGCTGTGGAAGACCGACAGCCCTGGAGGTATCAGCCCCAGCATTTT
NA NA TRBJ2-5 TRBV20-1 CSASHQETQYF TGCAGTGCTAGCCACCAAGAGACCCAGTACTTC
TRBD2 NA TRBJ2-6 TRBV10-3 CAISEAPGRGAGANVLTF TGTGCCATCAGTGAGGCGCCGGGGAGGGGCGCTGGGGCCAACGTCCTGACTTTC
TRBD2 NA TRBJ2-1 TRBV6-5 CANLAGERDNEQFF TGTGCCAACCTAGCGGGAGAGAGAGACAATGAGCAGTTCTTC
NA few TRBJ2-7 TRBV7-2 CASSLSRHYEQYF TGTGCCAGCAGCTTAAGCCGACATTACGAGCAGTACTTC
NA NA TRBJ1-2 TRBV5-1 CASSSPEGEGYTF TGCGCCAGCAGCTCCCCTGAGGGTGAGGGCTACACCTTC
NA NA TRBJ1-6 TRBV28 CASRGRSYNSPLHF TGTGCCAGCAGGGGGAGGTCCTATAATTCACCCCTCCACTTT
NA once TRBJ2-1 TRBV28 CASSLSYELREQFF TGTGCCAGCAGTTTAAGCTATGAATTGCGTGAGCAGTTCTTC
NA few TRBJ1-1 TRBV6-2/TRBV6-3 CASSYRSVNTEAFF TGTGCCAGCAGTTACAGGTCGGTGAACACTGAAGCTTTCTTT
NA once TRBJ1-2 TRBV2 CASSFRYTHYGYTF TGTGCCAGCAGTTTCAGGTACACCCACTATGGCTACACCTTC
NA NA TRBJ1-4 TRBV30 CASATGINEKLFF TGTGCCTCCGCGACAGGAATTAATGAAAAACTGTTTTTT
NA NA TRBJ2-2 TRBV3-1/TRBV3-2 CASSQAGSTGELFF TGTGCCAGCAGCCAAGCGGGGAGTACCGGGGAGCTGTTTTTT
TRBD2 NA TRBJ2-6 TRBV4-3 CASSQDTASGLYSGANVLTF TGCGCCAGCAGCCAAGATACGGCTAGCGGGCTTTACTCTGGGGCCAACGTCCTGACTTTC
NA NA TRBJ2-7 TRBV6-2/TRBV6-3 CASSYRAGSYEQYF TGTGCCAGCAGTTACCGCGCAGGGTCCTACGAGCAGTACTTC
NA NA TRBJ1-4 TRBV5-1 CASSLTPGSNEKLFF TGCGCCAGCAGCTTGACCCCAGGATCTAATGAAAAACTGTTTTTT
NA few TRBJ2-2 TRBV6-4 CASSDRRGANTGELFF TGTGCCAGCAGTGACCGACGGGGGGCCAACACCGGGGAGCTGTTTTTT
TRBD1 NA TRBJ1-1 TRBV25-1 CASSVVDRDDTEAFF TGTGCCAGCAGTGTGGTGGACAGGGACGACACTGAAGCTTTCTTT
NA NA TRBJ1-3 TRBV6-6 CASSYLVGSGNTIYF TGTGCCAGCAGTTACTTGGTGGGCTCTGGAAACACCATATATTTT
NA once TRBJ1-6 TRBV3-1/TRBV3-2 CASSLGDSPLHF TGTGCCAGCAGCCTGGGGGATTCACCCCTCCACTTT
NA NA TRBJ2-7 TRBV14 CASSQGGGTYEQYF TGTGCCAGCAGCCAGGGTGGCGGTACCTACGAGCAGTACTTC
TRBD1 NA TRBJ1-6 TRBV30 CAWSRQGGINSPLHF TGTGCCTGGAGCCGACAGGGCGGTATTAATTCACCCCTCCACTTT
NA NA TRBJ1-2 TRBV9 CASSVITGTPGGYTF TGTGCCAGCAGCGTTATAACGGGAACCCCAGGAGGCTACACCTTC
NA NA TRBJ2-7 TRBV7-2 CASSLDLTGNSYEQYF TGTGCCAGCAGCTTAGACTTAACAGGCAACTCCTACGAGCAGTACTTC
TRBD2 NA TRBJ2-3 TRBV6-6 CASRWTSGSSGDTQYF TGTGCCAGCAGGTGGACTAGCGGTTCGTCGGGTGATACGCAGTATTTT
NA NA TRBJ1-1 TRBV5-5 CASSFGGMNTEAFF TGTGCCAGCAGCTTTGGGGGGATGAACACTGAAGCTTTCTTT
TRBD1 NA TRBJ1-1 TRBV2 CASFRDRASHGAFF TGTGCCAGCTTCCGGGACAGGGCGTCACATGGAGCTTTCTTT
TRBD1 NA TRBJ1-2 TRBV7-3 CASSFSTGGGYTF TGTGCCAGCAGCTTTAGTACAGGGGGAGGCTACACCTTC
TRBD2 NA TRBJ2-3 TRBV4-2 CASSRLAGALDTQYF TGTGCCAGCAGCCGCCTAGCGGGGGCATTAGATACGCAGTATTTT
NA NA TRBJ1-2 TRBV9 CASTSGGNNYGYTF TGTGCCAGCACCTCGGGCGGGAATAACTATGGCTACACCTTC
NA NA TRBJ1-1 TRBV28 CASSTPGHANTEAFF TGTGCCAGCAGTACCCCTGGACATGCGAACACTGAAGCTTTCTTT
TRBD1 NA TRBJ1-6 TRBV5-1 CASSLGTGGRNWYGSSPLHF TGCGCCAGCAGCTTGGGGACAGGGGGACGTAACTGGTATGGGAGTTCACCCCTCCACTTT
NA NA TRBJ2-2 TRBV28 CACPGGDGELFF TGTGCCTGTCCCGGCGGGGATGGGGAGCTGTTTTTT
NA NA TRBJ2-7 TRBV19 CASSNTRGDEQYF TGTGCCAGTAGTAATACCAGGGGGGACGAGCAGTACTTC
NA NA TRBJ2-1 TRBV5-1 CASSLRQDGDEQFF TGCGCCAGCAGCTTGCGACAGGACGGGGATGAGCAGTTCTTC
NA NA TRBJ1-5 TRBV6-5 CASRTAYNQPQHF TGTGCCAGCAGGACAGCCTACAATCAGCCCCAGCATTTT
NA NA TRBJ2-5 TRBV5-1 CASSLEEPPETQYF TGCGCCAGCAGCTTGGAGGAGCCCCCAGAGACCCAGTACTTC
TRBD1 NA TRBJ1-2 TRBV4-1 CASSQDEPGGFYGYTF TGCGCCAGCAGCCAAGATGAGCCAGGGGGTTTCTATGGCTACACCTTC